Included here is one T cell receptor (beta chain) sequence, with context. The PCR employed 60 Vbeta primers together with 13 Jbeta primers. Generated by immunoSEQ multiplex PCR, the TCRdb table keeps only in-frame clones and is missing some. The sample consists of about 160,000 clones, roughly 82% of them appearing once. Per the germline V gene, CDR1 is MNHNS and CDR2 is SASEGT. The length of the CDR3 is 14 residues. The V and J ends lost 4 bases and 1 base respectively, with 8 bases between them. The sample comes from a study of cytomegalovirus exposure and HLA in healthy donors. The sequencing sample was made of PBMCs. The source is a man between 50 and 59 years old in good health and CMV-seropositive. This chain uses TRBV6-1 with TRBJ1-5; no clear D gene. CDR3 DNA sequence: TGTGCCAGCAGTGTGTTGGAGAGCAATCAGCCCCAGCATTTT. It codes for CASSVLESNQPQHF.